These 13 T cell receptor beta chains were all obtained from the same sample, sequenced in a study of blood T cell repertoires in COVID-19. The data were produced by immunoSEQ multiplex PCR, yet TCRdb's version contains in-frame clones alone and is incomplete. The table records approximately 260,000 clones, about 90% of them present only once. The sequenced material came from peripheral blood. These receptors were taken from a woman between 40 and 50 years old with acute or convalescent COVID-19.

The V gene is TRBV27, the J gene TRBJ2-7; possible D gene TRBD1, 6 bases. CDR3 length: 14 amino acids. V lost 2 bases to trimming and J lost 4 bases, with 12 bases between them. From germline, CDR1 is MNHEY and CDR2 SMNVEV (reference sequence). The CDR3 region has the DNA TGTGCCAGCAGTTTACGAGGCAGGGGATACGAGCAGTACGTC. Translated, it gives CASSLRGRGYEQYV.

The V and J genes are TRBV29-1 and TRBJ1-5, with TRBD1 matching 7 bases. Germline CDR1 reads SQVTM; CDR2 reads ANQGSEA. The trim removed 3 bases at V and 2 bases at J, leaving 4 bases unmatched. The CDR3 length is 14 residues. This CDR3 reads CSVEIGTGNQPQHF. CDR3 sequence (DNA): TGCAGCGTTGAGATCGGGACAGGCAATCAGCCCCAGCATTTT.

The V call is TRBV12-5, the J call TRBJ2-3; 9 positions match TRBD1. J lost 1 base, V lost 0 bases, and 8 bases had no gene match. The CDR3 sequence is 18 residues long. Germline V gene data show CDR1 as LGHNT and CDR2 as FRNRAP. The CDR3 coding sequence is TGTGCTAGTGGTTTGGTAAGGAGTGGGGACAGGGGCACAGATACGCAGTATTTT. This codes for CASGLVRSGDRGTDTQYF.

The chain couples TRBV24-1 to TRBJ2-2; D remains ambiguous. CDR1 KGHDR and CDR2 SFDVKD come from the germline V gene. CDR3 size: 18 residues. Trimming pared 9 bases from V and 3 bases from J, leaving 25 bases between. The CDR3 DNA sequence: TGTGCCACCGGTCAGCCCCAAATCCACAGAATTGACACCGGGGAGCTGTTTTTT. Translating it yields CATGQPQIHRIDTGELFF.

The chain carries TRBV6-5 and TRBJ2-1; 10 positions agree with TRBD2. The CDR3 extends over 13 amino acids. V shed 9 bases and J 4 bases; nucleotides not matched to a gene: 3. Per the germline V gene, CDR1 is MNHEY and CDR2 is SVGAGI. In nucleotides, the CDR3 is TGTGCCAGTGTAGCGGGGGGTTACAATGAGCAGTTCTTC. It is translated as CASVAGGYNEQFF.

The chain links TRBV5-1 to TRBJ2-2; tentative D call: TRBD1 (6 bases). V gave up 4 bases and J gave up 3 bases, with 10 bases separating them. Germline values: CDR1 SGHRS, CDR2 YFSETQ. This CDR3 contains 14 residues. The CDR3 DNA sequence: TGCGCCAGCAGCCCGGACAGCTACACCGGGGAGCTGTTTTTT. The encoded protein is CASSPDSYTGELFF.

The chain employs TRBV3-1 (or the pseudogene TRBV3-2) and TRBJ1-3; 7 bases map to TRBD1. The CDR3 covers 15 residues. Losses at the gene ends were 1 base for V and 4 bases for J; bases not matched to a gene: 4. Germline V lookup: CDR1 LGHDT, CDR2 YNNKEL (reference sequence). In nucleotides, the CDR3 is TGTGCCAGCAGCCAAGCAGGGACAGACGGAAACACCATATATTTT. Its protein product is CASSQAGTDGNTIYF.

The chain recombines TRBV18 with TRBJ1-5; maybe TRBD1 (5 bases). V was pared by 2 bases and J by 1 base, with 6 bases between. The length of the CDR3 is 14 residues. CDR1 and CDR2 from the germline V gene are KGHSH and LQKENI. This chain's CDR3 is CASSPGASNQPQHF. CDR3 DNA: TGTGCCAGCTCACCAGGGGCAAGCAATCAGCCCCAGCATTTT. Using reference TRBV18 and TRBJ1-5 for the parts outside the CDR3, the full variable domain is NAGVMQNPRHLVRRRGQEARLRCSPMKGHSHVYWYRQLPEEGLKFMVYLQKENIIDESGMPKERFSAEFPKEGPSILRIQQVVRGDSAAYFCASSPGASNQPQHFGDGTRLSIL.

This rearrangement joins TRBV29-1 to TRBJ2-3, with TRBD1 as a possible D gene (6 bases). V shed 3 bases and J shed 3 bases, with 13 bases lying between them. The germline V gene encodes CDR1 SQVTM and CDR2 ANQGSEA. The CDR3 runs to 14 residues. The DNA for the CDR3 is TGCAGCGTTGACCGAGCAGGGGTTACAGATACGCAGTATTTT. Residues: CSVDRAGVTDTQYF.

This chain connects TRBV19 to TRBJ2-5; D is possibly TRBD1 (5 bases). Germline V gene data show CDR1 as LNHDA and CDR2 as SQIVND (reference sequence). This CDR3 has 16 residues. V lost 3 bases, J lost 5 bases, and 19 bases lay in between. Written as DNA, the CDR3 is TGTGCCAGTAGTATGCCCAGGGTTAATAATCGGGAGACCCAGTACTTC. It specifies CASSMPRVNNRETQYF.

This sequence joins TRBV5-4 and TRBJ1-2; possibly TRBD1 for D (5 bases). CDR1 and CDR2 (germline): SGHNT, YYREEE (reference sequence). With 4 bases removed from V and 2 bases from J, the gap between germline ends came to 12 bases. The CDR3 extends over 14 amino acids. The CDR3 region is CASSTRGGNYGYTF. DNA for the CDR3: TGTGCCAGCAGCACCCGGGGGGGGAACTATGGCTACACCTTC.

This rearrangement joins TRBV14 to TRBJ1-1; D might be TRBD1 (5 bases). Trimming stripped 1 base from V and 3 bases from J, with 21 bases between. This CDR3 is 18 amino acids long. Germline V CDR1 and CDR2: SGHDN, FVKESK. CDR3 sequence (DNA): TGTGCCAGCAGCCAAGTGGGAGTATGGGCCAGGGAGGACACTGAAGCTTTCTTT. This sequence encodes CASSQVGVWAREDTEAFF.

The chain uses TRBV5-1 and TRBJ1-6, with D maybe TRBD1 (5 bases). V was cut by 1 base and J by 3 bases, with 8 bases left in between. This CDR3 region has 15 residues. Germline lookup yields CDR1 SGHRS and CDR2 YFSETQ. CDR3 coding DNA: TGCGCCAGCAGCTTGACAGGAAGCTATAATTCACCCCTCCACTTT. Protein: CASSLTGSYNSPLHF.